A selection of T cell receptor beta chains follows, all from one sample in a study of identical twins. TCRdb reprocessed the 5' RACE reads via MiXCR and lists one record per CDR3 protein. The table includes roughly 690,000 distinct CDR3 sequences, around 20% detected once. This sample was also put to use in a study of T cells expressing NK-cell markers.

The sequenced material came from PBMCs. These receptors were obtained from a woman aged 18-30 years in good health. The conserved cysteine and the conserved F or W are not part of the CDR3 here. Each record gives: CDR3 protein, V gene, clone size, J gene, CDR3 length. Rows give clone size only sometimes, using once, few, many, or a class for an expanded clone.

SAMSGSPNEQF | TRBV20-1 | few | TRBJ2-1 | 11
ASSSGLASSYEQY | TRBV12-3/TRBV12-4 | many | TRBJ2-7 | 13
ASSYGRAFAYEQY | TRBV6-2/TRBV6-3 | - | TRBJ2-7 | 13
ASSYSRLALTRGSGYEQY | TRBV6-2/TRBV6-3 | - | TRBJ2-7 | 18
ATSNGQGRQETQY | TRBV15 | few | TRBJ2-5 | 13
ASSLGLGALGLF | TRBV5-1 | once | TRBJ2-2 | 12
ASSLGYTGDNEQF | TRBV12-3/TRBV12-4 | few | TRBJ2-1 | 13
ASSTTGPVQETQY | TRBV5-1 | - | TRBJ2-5 | 13
ASSPPHFGEQY | TRBV18 | - | TRBJ2-7 | 11
ASSGQRKGRSDYGYT | TRBV27 | - | TRBJ1-2 | 15
ASAAASGRKGSYNEQF | TRBV11-1 | - | TRBJ2-1 | 16
SATGTGRNQPQH | TRBV20-1 | many | TRBJ1-5 | 12
ASSQQTSGGAYEQY | TRBV4-1 | - | TRBJ2-7 | 14
ASSFGSGGVQY | TRBV12-3/TRBV12-4 | few | TRBJ2-3 | 11
ASSTWDSPYNEQF | TRBV7-8 | - | TRBJ2-1 | 13